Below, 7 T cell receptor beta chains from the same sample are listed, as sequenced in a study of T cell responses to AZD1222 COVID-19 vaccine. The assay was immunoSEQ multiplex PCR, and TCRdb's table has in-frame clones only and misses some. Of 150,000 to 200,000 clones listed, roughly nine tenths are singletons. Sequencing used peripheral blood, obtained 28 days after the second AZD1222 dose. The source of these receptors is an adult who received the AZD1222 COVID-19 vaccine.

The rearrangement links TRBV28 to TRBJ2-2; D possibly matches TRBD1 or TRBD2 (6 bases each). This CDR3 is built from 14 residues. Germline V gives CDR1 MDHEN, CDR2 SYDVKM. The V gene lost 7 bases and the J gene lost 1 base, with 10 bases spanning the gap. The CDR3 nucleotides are TGTGCCAGCATAAAGGGGGGGAACACCGGGGAGCTGTTTTTT. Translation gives CASIKGGNTGELFF.

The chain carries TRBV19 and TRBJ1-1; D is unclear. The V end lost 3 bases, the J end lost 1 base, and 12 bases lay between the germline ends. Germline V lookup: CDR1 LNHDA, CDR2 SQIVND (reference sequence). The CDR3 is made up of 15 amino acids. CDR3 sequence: CASSMPQRQNTEAFF. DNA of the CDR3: TGTGCCAGTAGTATGCCCCAGCGCCAGAACACTGAAGCTTTCTTT.

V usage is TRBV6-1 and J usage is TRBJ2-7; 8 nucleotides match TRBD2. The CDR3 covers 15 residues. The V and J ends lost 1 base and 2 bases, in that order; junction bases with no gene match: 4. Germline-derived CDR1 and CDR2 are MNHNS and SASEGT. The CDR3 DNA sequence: TGTGCCAGCAGTGAAGTGGCGGGAGGACCCTACGAGCAGTACTTC. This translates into CASSEVAGGPYEQYF.

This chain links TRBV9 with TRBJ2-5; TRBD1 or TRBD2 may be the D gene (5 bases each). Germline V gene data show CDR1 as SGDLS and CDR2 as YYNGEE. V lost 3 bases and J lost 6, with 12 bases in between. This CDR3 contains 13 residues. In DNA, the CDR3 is TGTGCCAGCAGCGGAGAGGGGTTGCAGACCCAGTACTTC. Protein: CASSGEGLQTQYF.

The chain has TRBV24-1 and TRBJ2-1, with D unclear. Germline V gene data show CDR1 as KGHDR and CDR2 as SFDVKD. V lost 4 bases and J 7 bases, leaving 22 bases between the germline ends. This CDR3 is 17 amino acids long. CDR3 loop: CATSERPDPSRKNEQFF. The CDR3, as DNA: TGTGCCACCAGTGAAAGACCCGATCCGTCTAGGAAAAATGAGCAGTTCTTC.

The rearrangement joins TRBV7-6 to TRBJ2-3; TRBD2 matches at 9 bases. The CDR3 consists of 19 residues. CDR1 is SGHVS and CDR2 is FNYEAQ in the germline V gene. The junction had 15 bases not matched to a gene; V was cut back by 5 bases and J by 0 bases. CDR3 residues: CASSLTGGSGGSSTDTQYF. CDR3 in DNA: TGTGCCAGCAGCCTCACCGGAGGTAGCGGGGGTTCTAGCACAGATACGCAGTATTTT.

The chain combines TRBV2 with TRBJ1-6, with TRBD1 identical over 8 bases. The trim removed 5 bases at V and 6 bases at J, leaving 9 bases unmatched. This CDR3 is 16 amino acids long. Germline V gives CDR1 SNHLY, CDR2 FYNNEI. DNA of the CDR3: TGTGCCAGCAGTCAAACACCGGGACAGGTTAATTCACCCCTCCACTTT. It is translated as CASSQTPGQVNSPLHF.